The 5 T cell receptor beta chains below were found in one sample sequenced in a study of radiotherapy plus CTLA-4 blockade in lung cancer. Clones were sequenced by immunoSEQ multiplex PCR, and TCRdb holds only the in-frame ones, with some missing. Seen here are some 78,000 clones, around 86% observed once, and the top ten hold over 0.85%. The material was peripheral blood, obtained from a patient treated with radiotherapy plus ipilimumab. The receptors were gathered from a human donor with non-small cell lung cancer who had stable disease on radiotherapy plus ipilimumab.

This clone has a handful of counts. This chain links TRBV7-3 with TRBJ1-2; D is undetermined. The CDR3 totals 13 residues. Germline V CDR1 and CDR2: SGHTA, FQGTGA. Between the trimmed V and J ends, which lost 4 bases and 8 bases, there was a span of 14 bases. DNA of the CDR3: TGTGCCAGCAGCTCGCAACCCGGGAGAGGCTACACCTTC. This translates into CASSSQPGRGYTF.

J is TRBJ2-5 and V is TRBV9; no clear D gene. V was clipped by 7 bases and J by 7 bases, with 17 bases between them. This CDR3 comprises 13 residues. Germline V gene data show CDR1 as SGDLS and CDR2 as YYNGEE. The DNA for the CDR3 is TGTGCCAGCTCGGAGACCTTGCGCGGGACCCAGTACTTC. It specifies CASSETLRGTQYF.

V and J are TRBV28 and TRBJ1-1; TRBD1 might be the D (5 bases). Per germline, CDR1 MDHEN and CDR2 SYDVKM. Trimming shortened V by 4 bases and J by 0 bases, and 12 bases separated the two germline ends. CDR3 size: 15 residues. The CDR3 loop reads CASSSRKGLNTEAFF. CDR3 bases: TGTGCCAGCAGTTCTAGGAAGGGGTTGAACACTGAAGCTTTCTTT. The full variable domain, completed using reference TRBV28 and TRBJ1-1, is DVKVTQSSRYLVKRTGEKVFLECVQDMDHENMFWYRQDPGLGLRLIYFSYDVKMKEKGDIPEGYSVSREKKERFSLILESASTNQTSMYLCASSSRKGLNTEAFFGQGTRLTVV.

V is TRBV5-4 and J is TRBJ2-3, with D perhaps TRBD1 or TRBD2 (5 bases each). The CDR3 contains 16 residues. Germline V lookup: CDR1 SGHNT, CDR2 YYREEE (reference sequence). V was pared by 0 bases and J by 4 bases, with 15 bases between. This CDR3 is CASSLAGTGEADTQYF. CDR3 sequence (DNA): TGTGCCAGCAGCTTGGCCGGGACCGGGGAAGCAGATACGCAGTATTTT.

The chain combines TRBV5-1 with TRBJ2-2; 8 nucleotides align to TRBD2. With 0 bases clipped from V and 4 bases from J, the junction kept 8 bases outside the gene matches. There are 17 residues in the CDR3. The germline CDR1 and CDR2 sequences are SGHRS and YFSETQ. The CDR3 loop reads CASSLDSGAISTGELFF. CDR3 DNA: TGCGCCAGCAGCTTGGATAGCGGGGCAATAAGCACCGGGGAGCTGTTTTTT.